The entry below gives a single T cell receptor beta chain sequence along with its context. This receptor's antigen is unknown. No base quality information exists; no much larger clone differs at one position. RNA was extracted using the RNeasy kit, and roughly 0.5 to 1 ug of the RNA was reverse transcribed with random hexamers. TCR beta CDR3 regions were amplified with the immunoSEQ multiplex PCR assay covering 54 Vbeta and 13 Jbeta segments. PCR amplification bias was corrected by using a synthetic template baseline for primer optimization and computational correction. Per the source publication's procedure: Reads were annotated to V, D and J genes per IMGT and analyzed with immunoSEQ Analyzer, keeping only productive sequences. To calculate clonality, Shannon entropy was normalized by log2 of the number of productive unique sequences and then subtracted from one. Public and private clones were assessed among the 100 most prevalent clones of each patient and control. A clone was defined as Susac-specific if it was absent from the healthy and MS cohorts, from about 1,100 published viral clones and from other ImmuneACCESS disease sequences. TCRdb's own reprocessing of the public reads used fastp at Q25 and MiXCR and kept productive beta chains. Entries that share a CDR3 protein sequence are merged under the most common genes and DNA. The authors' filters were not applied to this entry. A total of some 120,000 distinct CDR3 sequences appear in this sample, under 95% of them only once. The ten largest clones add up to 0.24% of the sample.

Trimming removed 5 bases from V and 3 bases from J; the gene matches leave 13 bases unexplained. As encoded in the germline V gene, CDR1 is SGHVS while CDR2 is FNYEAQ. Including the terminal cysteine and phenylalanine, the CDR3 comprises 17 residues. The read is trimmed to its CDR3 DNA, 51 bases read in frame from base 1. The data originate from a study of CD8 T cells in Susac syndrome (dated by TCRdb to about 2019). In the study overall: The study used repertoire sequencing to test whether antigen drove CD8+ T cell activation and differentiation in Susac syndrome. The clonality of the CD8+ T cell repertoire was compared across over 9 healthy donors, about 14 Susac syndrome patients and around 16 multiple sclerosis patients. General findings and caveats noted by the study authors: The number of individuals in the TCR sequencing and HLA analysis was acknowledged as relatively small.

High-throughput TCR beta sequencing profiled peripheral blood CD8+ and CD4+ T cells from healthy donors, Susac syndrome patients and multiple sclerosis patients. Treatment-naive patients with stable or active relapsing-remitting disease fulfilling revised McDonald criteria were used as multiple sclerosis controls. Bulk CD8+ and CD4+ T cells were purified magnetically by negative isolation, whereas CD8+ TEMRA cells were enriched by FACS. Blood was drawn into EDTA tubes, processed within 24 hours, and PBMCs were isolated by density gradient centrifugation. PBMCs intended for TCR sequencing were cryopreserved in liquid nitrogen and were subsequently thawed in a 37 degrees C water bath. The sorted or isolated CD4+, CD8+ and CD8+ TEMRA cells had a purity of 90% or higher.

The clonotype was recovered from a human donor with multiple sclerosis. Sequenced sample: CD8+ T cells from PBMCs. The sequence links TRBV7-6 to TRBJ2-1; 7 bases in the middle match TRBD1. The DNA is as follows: TGTGCCAGCAGCCAACCCTTACAGGGGCGCTTCTACAATGAGCAGTTCTTC. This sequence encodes CASSQPLQGRFYNEQFF.